Reported below is one T cell receptor (beta chain). Antigen specificity is unknown. The data are from a study of T cell responses to AZD1222 COVID-19 vaccine. Notes on the study in general: Spike-specific TCR repertoires showed rising breadth and depth after two AZD1222 doses. Repertoire samples came only from after the peak T cell response. Distributed over spike, vaccine-associated CD4 TCRs predominated at 160-218 and 743-854. Among the donors, most were white British and more were female, and clonal diversity was possibly underestimated.

Germline values: CDR1 SGDLS, CDR2 YYNGEE. The trim removed 3 bases at V and 4 bases at J, leaving 3 bases unmatched. This CDR3 spans 15 amino acids. Using immunoSEQ multiplex PCR, the repertoire was profiled, and TCRdb retains in-frame clones only, with some absent. Of 140,000 to 150,000 clones in the sample, around nine tenths are singletons; the top ten hold 5.2%. This chain links TRBV9 with TRBJ2-2, with 10 bases aligning to TRBD2. This specimen was peripheral blood, taken on day 0 of AZD1222 vaccination. The TCR sequence derives from an adult in good health. The CDR3 loop is CASSARTSGTGELFF. CDR3 nucleotides: TGTGCCAGCAGCGCCAGGACTAGCGGCACCGGGGAGCTGTTTTTT.